The TCR beta chain described here comes from a study of blood T cells in healthy people across ages. The CDR3 has 16 amino acids. The V segment lost 1 base and the J segment 2 bases; nucleotides outside the gene matches: 7. Germline V gene sequence: CDR1 LGHDT, CDR2 YNNKEL (reference sequence). This clonotype was detected a few times. Combining a sample-barcoded 5' primer with a J-beta primer mix, a second PCR ran for roughly 7 to 12 cycles. TCRdb re-derived calls from the 5' RACE reads in MiXCR, one entry per CDR3 protein. Of 1.5 million to 2 million distinct CDR3 sequences listed, approximately 28% are singletons.

This clonotype was obtained from a woman under 40 in good health. V usage is TRBV3-1 and J usage is TRBJ2-5; 7 bases align to TRBD1. The sequencing input was blood. The CDR3 loop is CASSQGTGSTQETQYF. The CDR3 DNA reads TGTGCCAGCAGCCAAGGGACAGGTTCCACGCAAGAGACCCAGTACTTC.